Listed below are T cell receptor beta chains from one sample, sequenced in a study of memory CD8 T cells in hepatitis C reinfection. Repertoires were generated with immunoSEQ multiplex PCR, while TCRdb's copy carries only in-frame clones and drops some. The sample contains around 45,000 clones, 75% to 90% of which appear only once. Material for sequencing was naive CD8+ T cells sorted from blood. The source is a man aged 18 to 29 with hepatitis C virus infection. CDR3s leave out the opening cysteine and the closing phenylalanine or tryptophan.

v_gene	CDR3aa
TRBV27	ASSILAEGTGELF
TRBV7-9	ASSLPQIYSGNTIY
TRBV7-6	ASSWTSGSGEQY
TRBV9	ASSPLAPNEQF
TRBV27	ASKEGADIGGANVLT
TRBV5-4	ASSPRDRTDANYGYT
TRBV6-5	ASSYLPTGDGYT
TRBV6-6	ASSYSQGIAGELF
TRBV6-5	ASSRTEYNEQF
TRBV7-2	ASSPITSSPEQY
TRBV2	AIRRRSSYNEQF
TRBV27	ASSLKSEGYEQY
TRBV7-6	ASSAALAGGPGEQF
TRBV6-1	ASSEAGGRGEQY
TRBV11-2	ASSFYTGGSYEQY
TRBV2	ASSDTDRGLSGELF
TRBV5-1	ASSLQPGDVGGELF
TRBV5-1	ASRPTSGSYEQY
TRBV11-3	ASSLTGAQDTEAF
TRBV28	ASRPPTGTGNTIY
TRBV7-6	ASSLRGGVTDTQY
TRBV5-3	ARVNWGEGTYEQY
TRBV5-1	ASSLGGLNNYGYT
TRBV19	ASRPGTSGPWEQF
TRBV29-1	SVEEGGTGELF
TRBV5-6	ASSSTGVRNTIY
TRBV6-1	ASSEEQAHEQY